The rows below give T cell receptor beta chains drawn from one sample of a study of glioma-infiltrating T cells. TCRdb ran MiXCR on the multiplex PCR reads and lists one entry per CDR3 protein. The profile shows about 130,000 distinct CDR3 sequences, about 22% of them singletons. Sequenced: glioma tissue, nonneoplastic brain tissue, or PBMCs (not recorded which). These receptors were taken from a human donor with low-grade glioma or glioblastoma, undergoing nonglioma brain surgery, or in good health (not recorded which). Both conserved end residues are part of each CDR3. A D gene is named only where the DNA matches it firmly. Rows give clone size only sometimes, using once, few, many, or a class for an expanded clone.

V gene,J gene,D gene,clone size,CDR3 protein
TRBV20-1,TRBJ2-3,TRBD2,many,CSATSGGRTDTQYF
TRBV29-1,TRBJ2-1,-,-,CSISPGVSYNEQFF
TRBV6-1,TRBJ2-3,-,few,CASRPGLGGTDTQYF
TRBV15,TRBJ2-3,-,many,CATSRDSVTDTQYF
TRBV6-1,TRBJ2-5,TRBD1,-,CASRERGHETQYF
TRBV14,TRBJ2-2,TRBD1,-,CASSAYRGGKTGELFF
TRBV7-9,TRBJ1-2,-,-,CASSRDIEYVYTF
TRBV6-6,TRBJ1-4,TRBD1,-,CASSYSGTGGVGEKLFF
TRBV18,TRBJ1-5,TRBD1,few,CASSLGTGYSNQPQHF
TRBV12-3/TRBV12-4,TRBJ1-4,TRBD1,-,CASRGTDNEKLFF
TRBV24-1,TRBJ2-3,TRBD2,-,CATSDPTSGGSTDTQYF
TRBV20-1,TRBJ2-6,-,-,CSARDRTANVLTF
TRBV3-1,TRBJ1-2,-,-,CASSPRDPAGGYTF
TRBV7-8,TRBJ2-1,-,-,CASSHRDPRYNEQFF
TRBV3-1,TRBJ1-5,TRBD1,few,CASSLGQAHQPQHF
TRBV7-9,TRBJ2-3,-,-,CASRSPPGNHKEPDTQYF
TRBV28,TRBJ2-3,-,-,CASSAPIEITSTDTQYF
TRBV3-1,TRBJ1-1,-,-,CASSRGPGGAFF
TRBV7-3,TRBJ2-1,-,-,CASSGDTPYNEQFF
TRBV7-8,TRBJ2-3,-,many,CASSPWADTQYF
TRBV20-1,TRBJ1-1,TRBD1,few,CSARVPGQGWSAEAFF
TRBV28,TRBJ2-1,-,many,CASFRGVNNEQFF
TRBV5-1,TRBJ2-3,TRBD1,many,CASSPRDRLASTDTQYF
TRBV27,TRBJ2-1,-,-,CASSWGGGNEQFF
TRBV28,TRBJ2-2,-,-,CASSESPATGELFF
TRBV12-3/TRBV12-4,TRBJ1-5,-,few,CASSFRQGGDQPQHF
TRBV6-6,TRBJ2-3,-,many,CASSYGGPTDTQYF
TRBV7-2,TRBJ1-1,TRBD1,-,CASSWQGELNTEAFF
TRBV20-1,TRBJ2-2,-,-,CSVRDEQGWNTGELFF
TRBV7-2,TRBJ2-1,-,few,CASSLGTSSYNEQFF
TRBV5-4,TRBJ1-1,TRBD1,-,CASSRGQGVTRPEAFF
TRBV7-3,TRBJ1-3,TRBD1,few,CASSRGQGNTIYF
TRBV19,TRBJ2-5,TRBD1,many,CASSDRDGTQYF
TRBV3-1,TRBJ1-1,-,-,CTSSLRGAFTEAFF
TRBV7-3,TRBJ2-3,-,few,CASSPHAGRTDTQYF
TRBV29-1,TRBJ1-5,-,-,CSVGISNQPQHF
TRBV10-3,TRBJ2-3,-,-,CAISNTRPAEITDTQYF
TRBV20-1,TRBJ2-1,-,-,CSARDWGVLAPGAWGEQFF
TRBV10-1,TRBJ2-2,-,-,CASSEALRTGELFF
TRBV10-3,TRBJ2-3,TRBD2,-,CAIQGGGDPDTQYF
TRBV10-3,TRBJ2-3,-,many,CATIVGPSTDTQYF
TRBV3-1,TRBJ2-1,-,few,CASRSHPGEGNEQFF